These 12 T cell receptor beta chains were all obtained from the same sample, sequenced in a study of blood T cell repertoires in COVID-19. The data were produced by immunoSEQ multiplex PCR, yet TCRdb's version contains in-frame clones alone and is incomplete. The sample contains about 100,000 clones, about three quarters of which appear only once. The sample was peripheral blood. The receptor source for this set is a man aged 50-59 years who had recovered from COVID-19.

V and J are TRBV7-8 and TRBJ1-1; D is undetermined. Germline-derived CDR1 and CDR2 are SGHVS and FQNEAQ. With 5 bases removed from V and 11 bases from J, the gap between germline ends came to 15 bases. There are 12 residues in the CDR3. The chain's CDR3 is CASSPALYYAFF. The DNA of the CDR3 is TGTGCCAGCAGCCCGGCATTGTACTACGCTTTCTTT.

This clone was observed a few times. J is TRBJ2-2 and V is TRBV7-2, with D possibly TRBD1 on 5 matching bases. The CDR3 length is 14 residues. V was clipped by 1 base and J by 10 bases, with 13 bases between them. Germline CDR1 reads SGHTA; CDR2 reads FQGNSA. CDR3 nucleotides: TGTGCCAGCAGCTTAGTGACCAGGGAAGCGGAGCTGTTTTTT. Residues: CASSLVTREAELFF.

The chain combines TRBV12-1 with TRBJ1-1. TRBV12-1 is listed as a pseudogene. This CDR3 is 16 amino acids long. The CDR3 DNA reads TGTGCCAGCAGCTTTGCGCGGCGGCGGATGAACACTGAAGCTTTCTTT. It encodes CASSFARRRMNTEAFF.

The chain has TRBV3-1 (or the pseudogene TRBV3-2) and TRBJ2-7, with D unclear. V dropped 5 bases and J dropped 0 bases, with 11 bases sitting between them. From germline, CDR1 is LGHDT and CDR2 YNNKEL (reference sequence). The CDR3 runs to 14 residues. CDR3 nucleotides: TGTGCCAGCAGCACCGACTTGAGCTCCTACGAGCAGTACTTC. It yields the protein CASSTDLSSYEQYF.

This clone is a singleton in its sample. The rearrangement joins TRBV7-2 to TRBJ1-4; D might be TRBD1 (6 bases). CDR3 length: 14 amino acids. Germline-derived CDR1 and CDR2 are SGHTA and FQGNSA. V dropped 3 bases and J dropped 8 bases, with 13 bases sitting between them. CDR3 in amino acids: CASSLGATREKLFF. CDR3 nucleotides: TGTGCCAGCAGCTTGGGGGCAACGCGCGAAAAACTGTTTTTT.

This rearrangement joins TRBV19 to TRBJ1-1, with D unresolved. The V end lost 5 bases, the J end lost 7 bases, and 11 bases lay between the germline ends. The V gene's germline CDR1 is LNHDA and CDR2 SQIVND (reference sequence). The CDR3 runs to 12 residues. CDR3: CASSPRVGEAFF. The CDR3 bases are TGTGCCAGTAGTCCACGGGTGGGTGAAGCTTTCTTT.

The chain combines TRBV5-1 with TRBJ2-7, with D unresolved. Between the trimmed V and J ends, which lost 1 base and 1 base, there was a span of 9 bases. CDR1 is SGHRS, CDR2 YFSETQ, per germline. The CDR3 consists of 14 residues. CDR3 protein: CASSLRTPSYEQYF. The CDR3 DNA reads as TGCGCCAGCAGCTTGAGAACACCTTCCTACGAGCAGTACTTC.

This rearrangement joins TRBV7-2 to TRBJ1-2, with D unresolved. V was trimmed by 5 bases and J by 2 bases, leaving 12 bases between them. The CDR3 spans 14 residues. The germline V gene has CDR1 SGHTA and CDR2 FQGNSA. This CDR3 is CASSPRTGNYGYTF. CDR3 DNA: TGTGCCAGCAGCCCCCGGACTGGAAACTATGGCTACACCTTC. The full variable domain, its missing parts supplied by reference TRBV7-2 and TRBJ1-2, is GAGVSQSPSNKVTEKGKDVELRCDPISGHTALYWYRQSLGQGLEFLIYFQGNSAPDKSGLPSDRFSAERTGGSVSTLTIQRTQQEDSAVYLCASSPRTGNYGYTFGSGTRLTVV.

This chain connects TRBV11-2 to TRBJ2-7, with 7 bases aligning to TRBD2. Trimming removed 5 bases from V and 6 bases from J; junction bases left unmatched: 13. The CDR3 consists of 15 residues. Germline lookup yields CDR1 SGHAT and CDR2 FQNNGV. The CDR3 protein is CASSHLRTSLSEQYF. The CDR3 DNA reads TGTGCCAGCAGCCATCTCCGGACTAGTCTCTCCGAGCAGTACTTC.

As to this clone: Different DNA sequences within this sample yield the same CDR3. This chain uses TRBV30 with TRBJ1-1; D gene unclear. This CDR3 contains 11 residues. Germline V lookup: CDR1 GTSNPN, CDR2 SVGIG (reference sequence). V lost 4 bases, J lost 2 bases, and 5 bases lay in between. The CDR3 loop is CAWTYNTEAFF. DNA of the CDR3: TGTGCCTGGACCTACAACACTGAAGCTTTCTTT.

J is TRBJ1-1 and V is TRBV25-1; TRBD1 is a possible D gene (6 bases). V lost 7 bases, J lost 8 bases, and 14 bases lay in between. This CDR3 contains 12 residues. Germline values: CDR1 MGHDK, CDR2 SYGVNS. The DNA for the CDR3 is TGTGCCAGCACCGAACAGGGTTCAGAAGCTTTCTTT. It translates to CASTEQGSEAFF.

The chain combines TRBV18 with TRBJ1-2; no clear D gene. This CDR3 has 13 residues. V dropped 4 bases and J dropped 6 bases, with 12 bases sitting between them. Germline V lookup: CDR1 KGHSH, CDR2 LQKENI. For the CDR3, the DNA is TGTGCCAGCTCACTAAGGGTGAGGGATGGCTACACCTTC. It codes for CASSLRVRDGYTF.